One and the same sample provided the 23 T cell receptor beta chains below, sequenced in a study of early T cells in non-severe SARS-CoV-2 infection. TCRdb used MiXCR to reprocess the 5' RACE reads, holding one entry per CDR3 protein. The sample lists some 61,000 distinct CDR3 sequences, about 12% occurring once. Specimen: whole blood. The receptors shown here come from an adult who was a healthcare worker with PCR-confirmed SARS-CoV-2 infection or an uninfected control (not recorded which).

This clonotype was seen at least ten times. The rearrangement joins TRBV5-4 to TRBJ1-5; no reliable D call. Germline V CDR1 and CDR2: SGHNT, YYREEE (reference sequence). V was cut by 0 bases and J by 5 bases, with 6 bases left in between. The CDR3 is 13 residues long. The CDR3 DNA reads as TGTGCCAGCAGCTTGGGCCTAGATCAGCCCCAGCATTTT. This sequence encodes CASSLGLDQPQHF. The full variable domain, in which reference TRBV5-4 and TRBJ1-5 provide the parts outside the CDR3, is ETGVTQSPTHLIKTRGQQVTLRCSSQSGHNTVSWYQQALGQGPQFIFQYYREEENGRGNFPPRFSGLQFPNYSSELNVNALELDDSALYLCASSLGLDQPQHFGDGTRLSIL.

This clonotype was recorded many times. This chain uses TRBV7-7 with TRBJ2-1, with D possibly TRBD1 on 5 matching bases. Deletions cut 0 bases from V and 1 base from J, with 13 bases between. Germline V lookup: CDR1 SSHAT, CDR2 FNYEAQ (reference sequence). The CDR3 spans 17 residues. The CDR3 coding sequence is TGTGCCAGCAGCTTAGCGATAACGGCAGGGTCCTACAATGAGCAGTTCTTC. Its translation: CASSLAITAGSYNEQFF. The full variable domain, its missing parts supplied by reference TRBV7-7 and TRBJ2-1, is GAGVSQSPRYKVTKRGQDVTLRCDPISSHATLYWYQQALGQGPEFLTYFNYEAQPDKSGLPSDRFSAERPEGSISTLTIQRTEQRDSAMYRCASSLAITAGSYNEQFFGPGTRLTVL.

This clonotype was detected ten times or more. This chain connects TRBV11-2 to TRBJ2-5; no firm D call. Germline V gene sequence: CDR1 SGHAT, CDR2 FQNNGV. V shed 5 bases and J shed 3 bases, with 7 bases lying between them. This CDR3 region has 12 residues. The CDR3 DNA reads as TGTGCCAGCAGCCCGCCCGAAGAGACCCAGTACTTC. Amino acid sequence: CASSPPEETQYF.

This clonotype was seen repeatedly, ten times or more. The CDR3 loop is CASVVQREKNEQFF. As DNA, the CDR3 is TGTGCCAGCGTAGTCCAGCGGGAGAAGAATGAGCAGTTCTTC. This rearrangement joins TRBV12-3 or TRBV12-4 to TRBJ2-1, with 8 bases aligning to TRBD2. The V gene end was trimmed by 8 bases and the J gene end by 7 bases; junction bases not matched to a gene: 10. The CDR3 length is 14 residues.

The V gene is TRBV20-1, the J gene TRBJ2-7, with a weak D call TRBD1 (6 bases). With 2 bases removed from V and 6 bases from J, the gap between germline ends came to 17 bases. The CDR3 covers 14 residues. From germline, CDR1 is DFQATT and CDR2 SNEGSKA (reference sequence). In DNA, the CDR3 is TGCAGTGCTAGAATTACGACAGGCAGGTCCGAGCAGTACTTC. It specifies CSARITTGRSEQYF.

This clonotype was detected many times. The genes are TRBV20-1 and TRBJ2-6; no reliable D call. The CDR3 spans 16 residues. The germline V gene has CDR1 DFQATT and CDR2 SNEGSKA (reference sequence). V shed 0 bases and J shed 0 bases, with 9 bases lying between them. The CDR3 protein is CSAREGGTSGANVLTF. Here the CDR3 DNA reads TGCAGTGCTAGAGAGGGCGGTACCTCTGGGGCCAACGTCCTGACTTTC.

The rearrangement joins TRBV29-1 to TRBJ2-7; no clear D. Trimming removed 5 bases from V and 7 bases from J, with 12 bases in between. CDR1 and CDR2 from the germline V gene are SQVTM and ANQGSEA. CDR3 length equals 11 residues. The CDR3 DNA reads as TGCAGCGTTCGCCCTCCTTCGGAGCAGTACTTC. Amino acid sequence: CSVRPPSEQYF.

This clonotype appeared a few times. The rearrangement joins TRBV27 to TRBJ2-2, with 12 nucleotides matching TRBD2. Germline V CDR1 and CDR2: MNHEY, SMNVEV (reference sequence). The V and J ends lost 2 bases and 4 bases, in that order; junction bases with no gene match: 8. The CDR3 spans 18 residues. CDR3 sequence reads: CASSLEASGRGLTGELFF. The CDR3 DNA follows: TGTGCCAGCAGTTTAGAGGCTAGCGGGAGGGGTCTCACCGGGGAGCTGTTTTTT.

The chain recombines TRBV6-4 with TRBJ2-2, with a possible D match to TRBD1 (6 bases). V was shortened by 3 bases and J by 2 bases, with 13 bases between the two germline ends. The germline V gene has CDR1 MRHNA and CDR2 SNTAGT. CDR3 length equals 16 residues. CDR3 residues: CASSELGQYNTGELFF. Written as DNA, the CDR3 is TGTGCCAGCAGTGAACTTGGACAGTACAACACCGGGGAGCTGTTTTTT.

The V call is TRBV28, the J call TRBJ2-7, with D possibly TRBD1 on 6 matching bases. The CDR3 is 15 residues long. The germline V gene has CDR1 MDHEN and CDR2 SYDVKM. V shed 4 bases and J shed 3 bases, with 16 bases lying between them. The CDR3: CASSWPKGVGYEQYF. Written as DNA, the CDR3 is TGTGCCAGCAGTTGGCCGAAGGGGGTGGGCTACGAGCAGTACTTC.

This clonotype has more than one count but fewer than ten. The chain recombines TRBV5-5 with TRBJ1-5; possibly TRBD1 for D (5 bases). V shed 0 bases and J shed 9 bases, with 13 bases lying between them. This CDR3 spans 14 amino acids. CDR1 SGHKS and CDR2 YYEKEE come from the germline V gene (reference sequence). The CDR3 DNA sequence: TGTGCCAGCAGCTTGGCCGGGGCCCTGGCGCCCCAGCATTTT. This codes for CASSLAGALAPQHF.

At least ten counts were recorded for this clonotype. The chain links TRBV28 to TRBJ2-2; no clear D gene. The V and J ends lost 3 bases and 8 bases respectively, with 13 bases between them. The CDR3 length is 14 residues. CDR1 is MDHEN and CDR2 is SYDVKM in the germline V gene. The CDR3 sequence: CASSLAGPRGELFF. CDR3 bases: TGTGCCAGCAGTTTGGCAGGCCCGAGGGGGGAGCTGTTTTTT. Full variable domain (remainder filled in from reference TRBV28 and TRBJ2-2): DVKVTQSSRYLVKRTGEKVFLECVQDMDHENMFWYRQDPGLGLRLIYFSYDVKMKEKGDIPEGYSVSREKKERFSLILESASTNQTSMYLCASSLAGPRGELFFGEGSRLTVL.

At least ten counts were recorded for this clonotype. The rearrangement links TRBV2 to TRBJ1-5; no clear D gene. CDR3 size: 14 residues. V lost 1 base to trimming and J lost 4 bases, with 8 bases between them. The germline CDR1 and CDR2 sequences are SNHLY and FYNNEI. The CDR3 DNA reads TGTGCCAGCAGTGAAGACCTGGGAAATCAGCCCCAGCATTTT. It is translated as CASSEDLGNQPQHF.

This clonotype was seen many times. This chain connects TRBV14 to TRBJ2-1; 8 bases are shared with TRBD2. The CDR3 extends over 13 amino acids. Germline V gene sequence: CDR1 SGHDN, CDR2 FVKESK. V lost 8 bases, J lost 6 bases, and 6 bases stayed unmatched. The CDR3: CASSRGGSNEQFF. The CDR3, as DNA: TGTGCCAGCTCCCGGGGGGGGAGCAATGAGCAGTTCTTC. Supplemented by reference TRBV14 and TRBJ2-1, the full variable domain reads EAGVTQFPSHSVIEKGQTVTLRCDPISGHDNLYWYRRVMGKEIKFLLHFVKESKQDESGMPNNRFLAERTGGTYSTLKVQPAELEDSGVYFCASSRGGSNEQFFGPGTRLTVL.

V is TRBV6-2 or TRBV6-3 and J is TRBJ2-1; 7 nucleotides agree with TRBD2. The germline gives CDR1 MNHEY, CDR2 SVGEGT. Trimming cost V 6 bases and J 6 bases; bases outside gene matches: 8. The CDR3 is 14 amino acids. The CDR3 sequence is CASSRDYNTNEQFF. CDR3 sequence (DNA): TGTGCCAGCAGCCGGGACTACAATACCAATGAGCAGTTCTTC.

The rearrangement links TRBV14 to TRBJ2-3; no clear D. This CDR3 spans 15 amino acids. Germline V CDR1 and CDR2: SGHDN, FVKESK. V gave up 4 bases and J gave up 3 bases, with 14 bases separating them. The CDR3 protein is CASSPFSPRTDTQYF. The CDR3 region has the DNA TGTGCCAGCAGCCCCTTTTCCCCGCGGACAGATACGCAGTATTTT.

This clonotype has more than one count but fewer than ten. The V call is TRBV6-5, the J call TRBJ2-2; 8 bases fit TRBD1. The germline V gene has CDR1 MNHEY and CDR2 SVGAGI. This CDR3 comprises 15 residues. V lost 6 bases, J lost 4 bases, and 7 bases stayed unmatched. CDR3 protein: CASSPRTGLTGELFF. As DNA, the CDR3 is TGTGCCAGCAGCCCTAGGACAGGGCTCACCGGGGAGCTGTTTTTT.

This chain joins TRBV6-5 and TRBJ2-7; D possibly matches TRBD1 or TRBD2 (5 bases each). This CDR3 region has 14 residues. The V gene lost 7 bases and the J gene lost 1 base, with 14 bases spanning the gap. Per the germline V gene, CDR1 is MNHEY and CDR2 is SVGAGI. DNA of the CDR3: TGTGCCAGCACCACCCAGGGCGGGTCCTACGAGCAGTACTTC. Encoded protein: CASTTQGGSYEQYF.

This chain uses TRBV29-1 with TRBJ2-1, with 12 nucleotides matching TRBD2. The CDR3 consists of 13 residues. V lost 8 bases and J lost 7; bases outside the gene matches: 6. Per the germline V gene, CDR1 is SQVTM and CDR2 is ANQGSEA. DNA for the CDR3: TGCAGCTCGACTAGCGGGAGAAAGAATGAGCAGTTCTTC. Its translation: CSSTSGRKNEQFF.

Concerning this clonotype itself: No conserved phenylalanine or tryptophan ends this CDR3, so it is likely a read error. The gene calls are TRBV6-2 or TRBV6-3 and TRBJ2-7, with 7 positions matching TRBD1. Germline CDR1 is MNHEY and CDR2 is SVGEGT. The ends lost 7 bases at V and 3 bases at J; junction bases unmatched: 12. The CDR3 has 15 amino acids. CDR3 in DNA: TGTGCCAGCACCCCCAAGGACAGGACTTTCTACGAGCAGTACCTC. It translates to CASTPKDRTFYEQYL.

The chain has TRBV5-1 and TRBJ2-1; 10 bases match TRBD2. This CDR3 contains 17 residues. Trimming cost V 0 bases and J 0 bases; bases outside gene matches: 3. The germline V gene encodes CDR1 SGHRS and CDR2 YFSETQ. The DNA for the CDR3 is TGCGCCAGCAGCTTGGGGTCTAGCGGGGGCTCCTACAATGAGCAGTTCTTC. This gives the protein CASSLGSSGGSYNEQFF.

Notes on this clonotype: Just one base apart from a much larger clone, this may be a read error. This chain uses TRBV5-1 with TRBJ2-1; 11 bases fit TRBD2. CDR1 is SGHRS and CDR2 is YFSETQ in the germline V gene. The V segment lost 3 bases and the J segment 8 bases; nucleotides outside the gene matches: 16. The CDR3 loop spans 18 amino acids. The CDR3 bases are TGCGCCAGCAGCTGCACAACCCCGGGACTAGCGGTGAACGATGAGCAGTTCTTC. Protein: CASSCTTPGLAVNDEQFF.

This clonotype turned up a few times. The V and J genes are TRBV20-1 and TRBJ2-7; 14 nucleotides match TRBD2. The CDR3 runs to 15 residues. CDR1 and CDR2 (germline): DFQATT, SNEGSKA (reference sequence). With 6 bases clipped from V and 5 bases from J, the junction kept 9 bases outside the gene matches. CDR3 bases: TGCAGTGCCTTGGGACTAGCGGGAGTGAAGGACGAGCAGTACTTC. Protein product: CSALGLAGVKDEQYF.